The 13 T cell receptor beta chains presented below share a single source sample, sequenced in a study of beta chain features in type 1 diabetes. Study findings and constraints: Among patients with Type 1 diabetes, TCRB CDR3s were moderately but significantly shorter in every one of the four CD4+ subsets.

These receptors lack a known antigen. Since all of the isolated RNA was reverse transcribed, expressed TCRB transcripts were what got sequenced. Repertoires were generated with immunoSEQ multiplex PCR, while TCRdb's copy carries only in-frame clones and drops some. The profile shows about 260,000 clones, 24% of them singletons. Sequencing was performed on naive CD4+ T cells from blood. The receptors originated from a woman aged 30 to 39 with type 1 diabetes.

This clone has more than one count but fewer than ten. The V gene is TRBV4-2, the J gene TRBJ2-7; 8 bases are shared with TRBD2. Germline values: CDR1 LGHNA, CDR2 YNFKEQ. The ends lost 1 base at V and 6 bases at J; junction bases unmatched: 5. The CDR3 covers 14 residues. CDR3 loop: CASSQVSGIGEQYF. CDR3 nucleotide sequence: TGTGCCAGCAGCCAAGTTAGCGGGATCGGCGAGCAGTACTTC.

This clone was detected only a few times. V is TRBV5-4 and J is TRBJ1-1; 8 bases are a match to TRBD1. Germline lookup yields CDR1 SGHNT and CDR2 YYREEE (reference sequence). The V gene end was trimmed by 4 bases and the J gene end by 1 base; junction bases not matched to a gene: 9. The CDR3 extends over 16 amino acids. CDR3 region: CASSDTRTGQNTEAFF. CDR3 DNA: TGTGCCAGCAGCGACACCCGGACAGGGCAGAACACTGAAGCTTTCTTT.

The rearrangement joins TRBV2 to TRBJ1-3, with D uncertain. Trimming cost V 6 bases and J 2 bases, with 11 bases left between them. From germline, CDR1 is SNHLY and CDR2 FYNNEI. The length of the CDR3 is 14 residues. DNA of the CDR3: TGTGCCAGCAGGGCCCAAGCGACTGGAAACACCATATATTTT. It specifies CASRAQATGNTIYF.

This clone was counted a few times. The CDR3, as DNA: TGTGCCAGCAGCGTAGAAGGTGGGAGGTTATACAATGAGCAGTTCTTC. Translating it yields CASSVEGGRLYNEQFF. The chain has TRBV9 and TRBJ2-1, with a possible D match to TRBD2 (6 bases). The CDR3 has 16 residues. V was pared by 0 bases and J by 4 bases, with 14 bases between. Germline V lookup: CDR1 SGDLS, CDR2 YYNGEE.

CDR3 residues: CASSPAGLDYNEQFF. The CDR3 bases are TGTGCCAGCAGCCCTGCCGGACTCGACTACAATGAGCAGTTCTTC. V usage is TRBV9 and J usage is TRBJ2-1, with a tentative D call TRBD2 (5 bases). Germline V CDR1 and CDR2: SGDLS, YYNGEE. The CDR3 runs 15 residues. V was trimmed by 4 bases and J by 3 bases, leaving 14 bases between them.

This clone turned up a few times. The chain couples TRBV28 to TRBJ2-5, with 7 bases lining up with TRBD1. The J segment lost 3 bases and the V segment lost 6 bases, leaving 1 base of the junction unmatched. This CDR3 comprises 12 residues. Germline CDR1 reads MDHEN; CDR2 reads SYDVKM. This chain's CDR3 is CASSTGEETQYF. The CDR3 DNA is TGTGCCAGCAGCACAGGGGAAGAGACCCAGTACTTC.

The chain has TRBV28 and TRBJ2-1; 11 bases line up with TRBD2. CDR3 size: 14 residues. Germline-derived CDR1 and CDR2 are MDHEN and SYDVKM. V shed 7 bases and J 7 bases; nucleotides not matched to a gene: 6. The chain's CDR3 is CASTERLAGNEQFF. The CDR3 nucleotides read TGTGCCAGCACCGAGAGACTAGCGGGGAATGAGCAGTTCTTC.

This clone was recorded once. V is TRBV28 and J is TRBJ1-1, with TRBD1 matching 12 bases. Germline lookup yields CDR1 MDHEN and CDR2 SYDVKM. The CDR3 length is 16 residues. Unmatched junction bases numbered 12, after V lost 7 bases and J lost 6 bases. The CDR3 region has the DNA TGTGCCAGCACCGGGGGACAGGGGGCCTTGAGGGCTGAAGCTTTCTTT. Residues: CASTGGQGALRAEAFF.

This chain links TRBV5-1 with TRBJ2-1; D is ambiguous. CDR1 SGHRS and CDR2 YFSETQ come from the germline V gene. V was trimmed by 4 bases and J by 0 bases, leaving 11 bases between them. The CDR3 length is 15 residues. DNA of the CDR3: TGCGCCAGCAGCCCCCAGCGAAGCTCCTACAATGAGCAGTTCTTC. Translated: CASSPQRSSYNEQFF.

In nucleotides, the CDR3 is TGTGCCAGCAGCCAGAGCGGGAGTTCCTACGAGCAGTACTTC. This translates into CASSQSGSSYEQYF. The chain couples TRBV5-4 to TRBJ2-7, with 8 bases identical to TRBD2. V was pared by 4 bases and J by 1 base, with 4 bases of the junction left unmatched. This CDR3 comprises 14 residues. Looked up from germline, CDR1 is SGHNT and CDR2 is YYREEE (reference sequence).

This clone occurred a few times. The V call is TRBV6-6, the J call TRBJ2-1; D remains ambiguous. The CDR3 is made up of 14 amino acids. V was clipped by 2 bases and J by 3 bases, with 8 bases between them. CDR1 and CDR2 from the germline V gene are MNHNY and SVGAGI (reference sequence). As DNA, the CDR3 is TGTGCCAGCAGTTACCCACCTAGCTACAATGAGCAGTTCTTC. It yields the protein CASSYPPSYNEQFF.

The CDR3 DNA sequence: TGCGCCAGCAGCCAAGAGGACAGGGGAGTCAATGAGCAGTTCTTC. Its protein is CASSQEDRGVNEQFF. The rearrangement links TRBV4-1 to TRBJ2-1; TRBD1 agrees at 9 bases. V gave up 0 bases and J gave up 6 bases; unmatched junction bases: 3. The germline CDR1 and CDR2 sequences are MGHRA and YSYEKL. The CDR3 has 15 residues.

This clone has just a few counts. Additional DNA sequences in this sample encode the identical CDR3. The chain joins TRBV29-1 to TRBJ2-7; 7 nucleotides agree with TRBD2. V lost 4 bases to trimming and J lost 3 bases; unmatched junction nucleotides: 3. Germline-derived CDR1 and CDR2 are SQVTM and ANQGSEA. The length of the CDR3 is 12 residues. This CDR3 is CSVGLADYEQYF. CDR3 nucleotides: TGCAGCGTTGGGCTAGCGGACTACGAGCAGTACTTC.